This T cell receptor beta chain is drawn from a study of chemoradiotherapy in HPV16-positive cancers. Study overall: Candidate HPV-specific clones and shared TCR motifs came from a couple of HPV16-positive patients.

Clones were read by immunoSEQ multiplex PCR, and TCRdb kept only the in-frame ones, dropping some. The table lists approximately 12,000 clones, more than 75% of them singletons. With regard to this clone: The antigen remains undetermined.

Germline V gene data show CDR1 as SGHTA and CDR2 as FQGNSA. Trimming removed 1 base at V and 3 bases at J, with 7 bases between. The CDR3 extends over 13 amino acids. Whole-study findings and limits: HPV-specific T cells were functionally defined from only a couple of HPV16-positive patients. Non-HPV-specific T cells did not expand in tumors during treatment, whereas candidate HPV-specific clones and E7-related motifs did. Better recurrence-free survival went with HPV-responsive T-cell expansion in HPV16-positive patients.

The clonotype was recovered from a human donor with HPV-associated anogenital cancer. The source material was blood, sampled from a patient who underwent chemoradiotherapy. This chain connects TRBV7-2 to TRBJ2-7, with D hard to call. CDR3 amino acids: CASSLDSVYEQYF. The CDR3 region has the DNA TGTGCCAGCAGCTTAGATAGTGTCTACGAGCAGTACTTC.